A selection of T cell receptor beta chains follows, all from one sample in a study of T cell responses to AZD1222 COVID-19 vaccine. TCRdb keeps only in-frame clones here, not all; method: immunoSEQ multiplex PCR. The sample lists some 140,000 clones; 90% were seen once. The sequencing here drew on peripheral blood, taken on day 0 of AZD1222 vaccination. These receptors all come from an adult in good health. Each CDR3 is given without its conserved first and last residue. The D gene is left open where the match is weak.

J | D | V | CDR3
TRBJ2-5 | . | TRBV30 | AWSGGRSEGETQY
TRBJ1-2 | TRBD1 | TRBV15 | ATSTSGTGGFYGYT
TRBJ2-3 | TRBD2 | TRBV9 | ASSALAGGRGTDTQY
TRBJ1-5 | TRBD1 | TRBV7-2 | ASSLTTGYQPQH
TRBJ1-2 | . | TRBV24-1 | ATRGGSGGYT
TRBJ1-5 | TRBD1 | TRBV7-2 | ASSRTGGVQPQH
TRBJ1-1 | TRBD1 | TRBV6-1 | ASSDGTGTGTEAF
TRBJ2-3 | . | TRBV6-4 | ASSDSGGSTDTQY
TRBJ2-7 | TRBD1 | TRBV10-3 | AIRLTGGRHEQY
TRBJ1-5 | . | TRBV6-2/TRBV6-3 | ASSSTVGGQPQH
TRBJ1-5 | . | TRBV27 | ASSFGNQPQH
TRBJ1-2 | . | TRBV6-2/TRBV6-3 | ASSYRGPGDYGYT
TRBJ1-2 | . | TRBV12-3/TRBV12-4 | ASSLGDGYT
TRBJ2-2 | TRBD2 | TRBV7-7 | ASSLVPPVRTSGFTGELF
TRBJ1-4 | TRBD1 | TRBV2 | ASSVNRGYEKLF
TRBJ2-3 | . | TRBV5-4 | ASSLFSDSTDTQY
TRBJ2-7 | . | TRBV12-3/TRBV12-4 | ASSFGFGGEQY
TRBJ2-1 | TRBD2 | TRBV28 | ASSFRGLAGGYNEQF
TRBJ2-7 | . | TRBV10-3 | AIKDGTQVYEQY
TRBJ2-1 | . | TRBV18 | ASSPASWDEQF
TRBJ1-1 | . | TRBV11-2 | ASSLVIRGNTEAF
TRBJ2-1 | TRBD2 | TRBV7-2 | ASSLDRLAGTDEQF
TRBJ2-7 | TRBD2 | TRBV4-3 | ASGVSGTYEQY
TRBJ1-2 | . | TRBV3-1/TRBV3-2 | ASSQGGRGSSNYGYT
TRBJ1-2 | . | TRBV6-2/TRBV6-3 | ASSYPRYGYT
TRBJ2-2 | TRBD2 | TRBV19 | ASSIGLGRAGELF
TRBJ1-5 | . | TRBV9 | ASSATINQPQH
TRBJ2-3 | TRBD1 | TRBV24-1 | ATSDDRDRTLRTDTQY
TRBJ2-2 | TRBD2 | TRBV5-1 | ASTPTATGTSGSGELF
TRBJ2-7 | . | TRBV4-1 | ASSQFGHAYEQY
TRBJ1-6 | . | TRBV27 | ASIVGGRYNSPLH
TRBJ1-3 | . | TRBV4-2 | ASSPRGSSGNTIY
TRBJ1-1 | . | TRBV5-6 | ASSLIGGTEAF
TRBJ2-2 | . | TRBV6-5 | ASSYSRFTGELF
TRBJ1-6 | . | TRBV15 | ATSREGSSYNSPLH
TRBJ2-1 | TRBD1 | TRBV6-5 | ASSQTFSGGNEQF
TRBJ2-5 | . | TRBV9 | AALGSETQY
TRBJ2-5 | TRBD2 | TRBV7-9 | ASSRLAEETQY
TRBJ2-1 | . | TRBV11-3 | ASSLEGDEQF
TRBJ1-2 | . | TRBV7-2 | ASSFTAGGYT
TRBJ2-1 | . | TRBV27 | ASSLSGRNEQF
TRBJ1-1 | . | TRBV4-1 | ASSQDLVGGPEAF
TRBJ1-1 | TRBD1 | TRBV20-1 | SASTGDTEAF
TRBJ1-3 | . | TRBV5-4 | ASSWAGRQSSGNTIY
TRBJ2-1 | TRBD1 | TRBV5-1 | ASSLPGTGTYNEQF